The clone carrying this TCR beta chain came up a few times. Its specificity is not known. Isolation of PBMCs gave at least 7 million cells per sample. These data belong to a study of blood T cells in healthy people across ages. Primers used in a second PCR of about 6 to 11 cycles were a sample-barcoded 5' primer and a J-beta primer mix. Each of the samples gave a minimum of 2.5 million paired-end reads that contained CDR3. One entry per CDR3 protein, called by TCRdb with MiXCR from the 5' RACE reads. The table lists 1.5 million to 2 million distinct CDR3 sequences, roughly 43% of them singletons. Regarding the study as a whole: The unknown donor CMV status may have confounded expanded clonotype changes. Diversity estimates drawn from one million T cells were deemed underestimates.

CDR1 is DFQATT and CDR2 is SNEGSKA in the germline V gene (reference sequence). V was clipped by 5 bases and J by 1 base, with 8 bases between them. The CDR3 extends over 12 amino acids. V is TRBV20-1 and J is TRBJ1-2, with D perhaps matching TRBD1 (6 bases). Sequencing was performed on blood. The source is a human donor in good health. The CDR3 DNA reads TGCAGTGCTGGCAGGGGTAACTATGGCTACACCTTC. It translates to CSAGRGNYGYTF.